Listed here are 15 T cell receptor beta chains from one sample, sequenced in a study of control samples from healthy donors and cancer patients. The data were produced by immunoSEQ multiplex PCR, yet TCRdb's version contains in-frame clones alone and is incomplete. The sample lists about 180,000 clones, around 87% occurring once. Sequencing was done on a sample of blood. The origin of the receptors is a woman aged 50 to 60 in good health.

The chain combines TRBV6-5 with TRBJ1-2; D call uncertain. Germline-derived CDR1 and CDR2 are MNHEY and SVGAGI. CDR3 length: 11 residues. The V end was cut by 8 bases, the J end by 2 bases, with 6 bases between. In nucleotides, the CDR3 is TGTGCCAGCGTGGGGAACTATGGCTACACCTTC. As protein: CASVGNYGYTF.

This chain links TRBV4-1 with TRBJ2-1; D is perhaps TRBD2 (6 bases). Germline CDR1 MGHRA, CDR2 YSYEKL. The CDR3 runs to 16 residues. Trimming pared 1 base from V and 5 bases from J, leaving 15 bases between. The CDR3 sequence: CASSQGGLPFDNEQFF. In DNA form, the CDR3 reads TGCGCCAGCAGCCAAGGGGGACTCCCGTTTGACAATGAGCAGTTCTTC.

V is TRBV27 and J is TRBJ1-4; 9 nucleotides match TRBD1. Losses at the gene ends were 6 bases for V and 7 bases for J; bases not matched to a gene: 9. From germline, CDR1 is MNHEY and CDR2 SMNVEV (reference sequence). The CDR3 spans 15 residues. The CDR3 bases are TGTGCCAGCAGGCTTTTGGACAGGGGTAGTGAAAAACTGTTTTTT. Protein: CASRLLDRGSEKLFF.

V usage is TRBV11-2 and J usage is TRBJ1-2; D is uncertain. CDR1 is SGHAT, CDR2 FQNNGV, per germline. V shed 6 bases and J shed 3 bases, with 11 bases lying between them. The CDR3 has 13 residues. The CDR3 sequence: CASSRNSDYGYTF. CDR3 nucleotide sequence: TGTGCCAGCAGTCGAAATTCGGACTATGGCTACACCTTC. Combining the CDR3 with reference TRBV11-2 and TRBJ1-2 gives the whole variable domain EAGVAQSPRYKIIEKRQSVAFWCNPISGHATLYWYQQILGQGPKLLIQFQNNGVVDDSQLPKDRFSAERLKGVDSTLKIQPAKLEDSAVYLCASSRNSDYGYTFGSGTRLTVV.

The chain joins TRBV6-2 or TRBV6-3 to TRBJ1-2, with no clear D. The CDR3 is made up of 16 amino acids. The germline gives CDR1 MNHEY, CDR2 SVGEGT. V was clipped by 0 bases and J by 0 bases, with 11 bases between them. CDR3 sequence: CASSYSAGSTNYGYTF. The CDR3 bases are TGTGCCAGCAGTTACTCGGCGGGCTCAACTAACTATGGCTACACCTTC.

J is TRBJ2-3 and V is TRBV27, with a weak D call TRBD2 (6 bases). The germline V gene has CDR1 MNHEY and CDR2 SMNVEV (reference sequence). CDR3 length: 15 residues. Trimming shortened V by 5 bases and J by 0 bases, and 12 bases separated the two germline ends. The CDR3 loop is CASSTGLRSTDTQYF. In DNA, the CDR3 is TGTGCCAGCAGTACGGGACTGAGGAGCACAGATACGCAGTATTTT.

The V gene is TRBV7-9, the J gene TRBJ2-2; TRBD1 matches 10 bases. V was pared by 7 bases and J by 3 bases, with 8 bases of the junction left unmatched. The germline V gene has CDR1 SEHNR and CDR2 FQNEAQ (reference sequence). This CDR3 is 16 amino acids long. This CDR3 reads CASNKPGQGHTGELFF. Written as DNA, the CDR3 is TGTGCCAGCAACAAGCCGGGACAGGGGCACACCGGGGAGCTGTTTTTT.

The chain couples TRBV28 to TRBJ2-7, with TRBD2 matching 12 bases. V gave up 6 bases and J gave up 4 bases; unmatched junction bases: 7. This CDR3 is 15 amino acids long. CDR1 and CDR2 from the germline V gene are MDHEN and SYDVKM. CDR3 sequence (DNA): TGTGCCAGCAGGTCGACTAGCGGGAGTTTATACGAGCAGTACTTC. Translating gives CASRSTSGSLYEQYF.

This chain joins TRBV18 and TRBJ1-1; D uncertain. This CDR3 has 13 amino acids. Between the trimmed V and J ends, which lost 2 bases and 3 bases, there was a span of 7 bases. The germline CDR1 and CDR2 sequences are KGHSH and LQKENI. CDR3: CASSPMGYTEAFF. CDR3 DNA: TGTGCCAGCTCACCAATGGGGTACACTGAAGCTTTCTTT.

The rearrangement joins TRBV5-4 to TRBJ2-5; D gene ambiguous. V was pared by 2 bases and J by 5 bases, with 13 bases between. Germline CDR1 reads SGHNT; CDR2 reads YYREEE (reference sequence). The CDR3 contains 14 residues. CDR3 residues: CASSFGVAGETQYF. CDR3 nucleotides: TGTGCCAGCAGCTTTGGGGTAGCAGGTGAGACCCAGTACTTC.

The chain joins TRBV28 to TRBJ1-5; D might be TRBD1 (6 bases). Germline CDR1 is MDHEN and CDR2 is SYDVKM. The length of the CDR3 is 14 residues. Trimming removed 6 bases from V and 1 base from J, with 10 bases in between. Written as DNA, the CDR3 is TGTGCCAGCAGGGGAGGGGGAAGCAATCAGCCCCAGCATTTT. This codes for CASRGGGSNQPQHF.

The chain recombines TRBV6-6 with TRBJ2-7; 8 bases fit TRBD1. V gave up 6 bases and J gave up 6 bases; unmatched junction bases: 10. This CDR3 is 14 amino acids long. Germline values: CDR1 MNHNY, CDR2 SVGAGI (reference sequence). The CDR3 bases are TGTGCCAGCAGCCAGGACAGGGACCAAACCGAGCAGTACTTC. It codes for CASSQDRDQTEQYF.

CDR3 nucleotides: TGTGCCAGCAGCCGGACAGGGAATCAGCCCCAGCATTTT. This gives the protein CASSRTGNQPQHF. The chain is built from TRBV11-1 and TRBJ1-5, with 8 bases fitting TRBD1. The V segment lost 5 bases and the J segment 4 bases; nucleotides outside the gene matches: 1. CDR1 is SGHAT, CDR2 FQDESV, per germline (reference sequence). The CDR3 is 13 amino acids.

J is TRBJ1-5 and V is TRBV5-1; TRBD1 might be the D (5 bases). Trimming took off 2 bases at V and 1 base at J, with 7 bases between the two ends. The CDR3 is 14 amino acids. Germline V gives CDR1 SGHRS, CDR2 YFSETQ. In nucleotides, the CDR3 is TGCGCCAGCAGCTTTGGGGACAGCAATCAGCCCCAGCATTTT. This encodes CASSFGDSNQPQHF.

This chain joins TRBV9 and TRBJ1-5, with TRBD1 matching 8 bases. The V gene's germline CDR1 is SGDLS and CDR2 YYNGEE. Losses at the gene ends were 4 bases for V and 0 bases for J; bases not matched to a gene: 12. The CDR3 has 18 residues. The CDR3 DNA reads as TGTGCCAGCAGCCTTCGGCGGGACAGGTCTTATAGCAATCAGCCCCAGCATTTT. Translation: CASSLRRDRSYSNQPQHF.